A single sample is the source of the 23 T cell receptor beta chains below, sequenced in a study of tumor and adjacent non-tumor tissue in lung cancer. A modified ARM-PCR protocol with three rounds of nested PCR amplified TCRbeta. Each CDR3 protein gets one entry after TCRdb re-called the multiplex PCR reads with MiXCR. Among about 200,000 distinct CDR3 sequences listed, 70% to 75% were seen once. The template was RNA from unsorted bulk tissue. The sample taken for sequencing was lung tumor tissue. These receptor sequences come from a man between 60 and 75 years old with non-small cell lung cancer.

This clonotype was found a few times. The rearrangement joins TRBV5-6 to TRBJ1-5; 7 nucleotides align to TRBD1. J gave up 6 bases and V 4 bases, and 10 bases lay outside the gene matches. The CDR3 consists of 15 residues. Germline V gives CDR1 SGHDT, CDR2 YYEEEE. As DNA, the CDR3 is TGTGCCAGCAGCCCGAGGGGGCAGGGACTTCAGCCCCAGCATTTT. This translates into CASSPRGQGLQPQHF. Based on the CDR3 plus reference TRBV5-6 and TRBJ1-5, the full variable domain is DAGVTQSPTHLIKTRGQQVTLRCSPKSGHDTVSWYQQALGQGPQFIFQYYEEEERQRGNFPDRFSGHQFPNYSSELNVNALLLGDSALYLCASSPRGQGLQPQHFGDGTRLSIL.

This clonotype was counted only a few times. At one end the junction does not follow the germline gene, possibly because of a read error. The V gene is TRBV6-1, the J gene TRBJ2-4; D may be TRBD1 (5 bases). Germline CDR1 MNHNS, CDR2 SASEGT. This CDR3 has 15 residues. In nucleotides, the CDR3 is TGTGTCAGCAGTGACTCAGGGTTTGGGAAAAACATTCAGTACTTC. As protein: CVSSDSGFGKNIQYF.

Notes on this clonotype: A much larger clone lies a single base off, so this may be a read error. The chain joins TRBV20-1 to TRBJ2-5; D may be TRBD1 (6 bases). The CDR3 is made up of 13 amino acids. Germline loops: CDR1 DFQATT, CDR2 SNEGSKA (reference sequence). V gave up 1 base and J gave up 5 bases, with 11 bases separating them. CDR3 residues: CSARGQDWETQYF. CDR3 coding DNA: TGCAGTGCTAGAGGACAGGATTGGGAGACCCAGTACTTC.

As concerns this clonotype: A read error may be the cause here, since a much bigger clone is one base away. The genes are TRBV4-1 and TRBJ1-5; D may be TRBD1 (6 bases). The V gene lost 0 bases and the J gene lost 5 bases, with 17 bases spanning the gap. Germline CDR1 and CDR2: MGHRA and YSYEKL. This CDR3 spans 17 amino acids. The CDR3 DNA sequence: TGCGCCAGCAGCCAAGATCCCCAGGGGTCCCTCGATCAGCCCCAGCATTTT. It specifies CASSQDPQGSLDQPQHF.

This clonotype was recorded a few times. Germline and junction disagree at one end, which may indicate a read error. The chain employs TRBV6-5 and TRBJ2-1; TRBD1 aligns across 9 bases. This CDR3 comprises 17 residues. Germline CDR1 and CDR2: MNHEY and SVGAGI. The CDR3 coding sequence is TGTGCCAGCAGTTCCACTTACAGGGGGCTCATCTACAATGCGCAGTTCTTC. It yields the protein CASSSTYRGLIYNAQFF.

Turning to this clonotype: The germline gene is not matched at one end of the junction; a read error may be the cause. The chain combines TRBV20-1 with TRBJ2-2, with a tentative D call TRBD2 (5 bases). The CDR3 contains 17 residues. Per germline, CDR1 DFQATT and CDR2 SNEGSKA (reference sequence). The CDR3 DNA sequence: TGCACTGCTAGAGGTGGAGGCAGCCCTGCGAACACCGGGGAGCTGTTTTTT. Amino acid sequence: CTARGGGSPANTGELFF.

V gene TRBV5-5 combines with J gene TRBJ2-1; D tentatively reads TRBD1 or TRBD2 (6 bases each). CDR3 length: 15 residues. Between the trimmed V and J ends, which lost 3 bases and 7 bases, there was a span of 17 bases. Germline CDR1 SGHKS, CDR2 YYEKEE (reference sequence). The CDR3 spells CASSYGGPRQNEQFF. Here the CDR3 DNA reads TGTGCCAGCAGCTATGGGGGGCCCCGACAGAATGAGCAGTTCTTC.

This clonotype was counted only a few times. The chain employs TRBV7-9 and TRBJ2-7; D possibly corresponds to TRBD2 (8 bases). Trimming shortened V by 2 bases and J by 6 bases, and 14 bases separated the two germline ends. The CDR3 sequence is 14 residues long. CDR1 and CDR2 from the germline V gene are SEHNR and FQNEAQ (reference sequence). The CDR3 loop is CASSLTGAGGEQYF. CDR3 in DNA: TGTGCCAGCAGCTTAACAGGGGCGGGAGGCGAGCAGTACTTC.

Comments on this clonotype: A much larger clone is a single base away; this may be a read error. In DNA form, the CDR3 reads TGTGCCAGCCGGACAGGGGGGAAGTATGGCTTC. This translates into CASRTGGKYGF. The V gene is TRBV6-1, the J gene TRBJ2-1, with TRBD1 identical over 10 bases. Germline V gene lookup returns CDR1 MNHNS and CDR2 SASEGT. This CDR3 spans 11 amino acids.

This clonotype was counted once. A read error is likely, as this CDR3 ends without the conserved phenylalanine or tryptophan. The V gene is TRBV6-6, the J gene TRBJ2-3, with D possibly being TRBD1 (5 bases). The CDR3 spans 14 residues. The germline CDR1 and CDR2 sequences are MNHNY and SVGAGI (reference sequence). V was clipped by 2 bases and J by 5 bases, with 11 bases between them. The CDR3 DNA reads TGTGCCAGCAGTTACCAGCAGGGCATAGATACGCAGTATTTG. Its translation: CASSYQQGIDTQYL.

Notes on this clonotype: This may arise from a read error, as a much more abundant clone is one base away. This chain uses TRBV20-1 with TRBJ1-1; unclear D gene. Per germline, CDR1 DFQATT and CDR2 SNEGSKA (reference sequence). The CDR3 spans 16 residues. CDR3 DNA sequence: TGCAGTGCTGGAGAGGAAGCCTTCCTGGGGAACACTGAAGCTTTCTTT. The encoded protein is CSAGEEAFLGNTEAFF.

On this clonotype itself: With a much larger clone just one base away, this may be a read error. This chain joins TRBV12-3 or TRBV12-4 and TRBJ2-5, with D maybe TRBD2 (6 bases). This CDR3 has 14 residues. V lost 5 bases and J 4 bases, leaving 14 bases between the germline ends. The CDR3 DNA reads as TGTGCCAGCAGTAACCAGGGACTGGGAGAGACCCAGTACTTC. It translates to CASSNQGLGETQYF.

Turning to this clonotype: A read error may account for a junction end that differs from germline. J is TRBJ2-3 and V is TRBV11-2, with D possibly matching TRBD2 (7 bases). The germline gives CDR1 SGHAT, CDR2 FQNNGV. This CDR3 region has 15 residues. The CDR3 loop is CARSERGAGTDRQYF. For the CDR3, the DNA is TGTGCCAGGAGCGAACGGGGGGCCGGCACAGATAGGCAGTACTTT.

Regarding this clonotype: The junction and the germline gene differ at one end; a read error may be behind it. The chain has TRBV30 and TRBJ1-2; D is uncertain. Per germline, CDR1 GTSNPN and CDR2 SVGIG (reference sequence). The CDR3 is made up of 12 amino acids. The CDR3 loop is CAWTLTNYGYIF. In DNA form, the CDR3 reads TGTGCCTGGACGCTTACTAACTATGGCTACATCTTC.

The genes are TRBV5-5 and TRBJ1-1; tentative D call: TRBD1 (5 bases). With 8 bases removed from V and 1 base from J, the gap between germline ends came to 21 bases. Germline assignment: CDR1 SGHKS and CDR2 YYEKEE (reference sequence). This CDR3 has 16 amino acids. The CDR3 nucleotides read TGTGCCAGTACCCGGGGACTGATTTCTCCGAACACTGAAGCTTTCTTT. It encodes CASTRGLISPNTEAFF.

As concerns this clonotype: One end of the junction is discordant with germline, which a read error may explain. The chain combines TRBV20-1 with TRBJ2-3, with D possibly TRBD2 on 7 matching bases. Looked up from germline, CDR1 is DFQATT and CDR2 is SNEGSKA (reference sequence). The CDR3 is 19 amino acids. The CDR3 nucleotides are TGTAGTGCTAGTGGTGAAAGGAGAGTGGGGGGGCCGGGGTCAGATACGCAGTATTTT. Translating gives CSASGERRVGGPGSDTQYF.

Turning to this clonotype: Sequence at one end of the junction differs from germline and may be a read error. The J gene is TRBJ2-7, the V gene TRBV5-4; 8 nucleotides align to TRBD2. The germline CDR1 and CDR2 sequences are SGHNT and YYREEE (reference sequence). The CDR3 covers 16 residues. CDR3 residues: CTSSLALQRETRERYF. The CDR3 DNA reads as TGTACCAGCAGCTTGGCTCTGCAGCGGGAGACGAGAGAGCGGTACTTC.

This clonotype came up many times. The chain joins TRBV20-1 to TRBJ1-4; no clear D. The CDR3 totals 12 residues. V lost 5 bases and J lost 4, with 8 bases in between. Germline loops: CDR1 DFQATT, CDR2 SNEGSKA (reference sequence). The CDR3 spells CSAPGRNEKLFF. The CDR3 DNA follows: TGCAGTGCTCCGGGCCGTAATGAAAAACTGTTTTTT.

A word on this clonotype: This is likely a read error, given that the CDR3 carries no conserved phenylalanine or tryptophan at its end. The genes are TRBV12-3 or TRBV12-4 and TRBJ2-2; no firm D call. CDR3 length: 11 amino acids. V dropped 11 bases and J dropped 4 bases, with 8 bases sitting between them. Here the CDR3 DNA reads TGTGCCGGCCTGAGCACCGGGGAGCTGTTTTGT. Its protein product is CAGLSTGELFC.

This clonotype came up a few times. Since a much larger clone is just one base distant, this may be a read error. This rearrangement joins TRBV20-1 to TRBJ2-3; D possibly matches TRBD1 or TRBD2 (5 bases each). V dropped 8 bases and J dropped 2 bases, with 14 bases sitting between them. From germline, CDR1 is DFQATT and CDR2 SNEGSKA (reference sequence). The CDR3 runs 13 residues. CDR3 in amino acids: CSTWGPVTDTQYF. The CDR3, as DNA: TGCAGTACTTGGGGACCAGTCACAGATACGCAGTATTTT.

This clonotype appeared a single time. The CDR3 protein is CASSRGQVGGSYNEQFF. CDR3 DNA: TGTGCCAGCAGCCGAGGTCAGGTCGGAGGCTCCTACAATGAGCAGTTCTTC. The J gene is TRBJ2-1, the V gene TRBV4-2; perhaps TRBD2 as D (5 bases). CDR1 LGHNA and CDR2 YNFKEQ come from the germline V gene. V was shortened by 4 bases and J by 0 bases, with 16 bases between the two germline ends. The CDR3 length is 17 residues.

Details on this clonotype: It may be a read error: a sequence one base away is much more abundant. The V call is TRBV20-1, the J call TRBJ1-2; a possible D gene is TRBD1 (6 bases). The CDR3 consists of 13 residues. The V and J ends lost 1 base and 4 bases respectively, with 10 bases between them. The germline V gene has CDR1 DFQATT and CDR2 SNEGSKA (reference sequence). DNA for the CDR3: TGCAGTGCTAGAGTAGACAGGCTCTATGGCTACACCTTC. This gives the protein CSARVDRLYGYTF.

This sequence joins TRBV12-3 or TRBV12-4 and TRBJ2-3; TRBD1 matches at 10 bases. V shed 5 bases, J shed 4 bases, and the junction held 6 bases outside the gene matches. There are 15 residues in the CDR3. CDR3 DNA sequence: TGTGCCAGCAGTAGACAGGGGGCTAGTGCAGATACGCAGTATTTT. Translated, it gives CASSRQGASADTQYF.